The T cell receptor (beta chain) under discussion was sequenced for a study of identical twins. Study findings and constraints: Some out-of-frame alpha sequences were shared by twins, and these showed excess low generation probability.

Healthy Caucasians, and only they, were the donors. The germline CDR1 and CDR2 sequences are DFQATT and SNEGSKA (reference sequence). The CDR3 is made up of 15 amino acids. The ends were cut back, 6 bases at V and 3 bases at J, with 21 bases in the middle. This clonotype was detected many times. Its antigen is as yet unknown. Template switching (which added a universal primer site) was used, and cDNA carried unique molecular identifiers. From the 5' RACE reads, TCRdb called clonotypes with MiXCR, one entry per CDR3 protein. Among approximately 600,000 distinct CDR3 sequences listed, 9.6% were seen once. This same sample was also part of a study on yellow fever vaccine responses in identical twins.

The rearrangement joins TRBV20-1 to TRBJ2-7, with D hard to call. This TCR derives from a woman between 18 and 29 years old in good health. Material: PBMCs. The CDR3 nucleotides read TGCAGTGCCTTGGTCATTGGCCGGGCAGTCTACGAGCAGTACTTC. Translating gives CSALVIGRAVYEQYF.